This TCR beta chain was identified in a study of T cell changes during pregnancy in multiple sclerosis. This clone was counted once. Method: immunoSEQ multiplex PCR; TCRdb's copy keeps in-frame clones and lacks some. The sample has around 80,000 clones; 90% to 95% are singletons. The CDR3 spans 17 residues. Per the germline V gene, CDR1 is SEHNR and CDR2 is FQNEAQ (reference sequence). V lost 4 bases, J lost 1 base, and 8 bases stayed unmatched. The J gene is TRBJ2-1, the V gene TRBV7-9, with 9 bases fitting TRBD1. This TCR was sampled from a female donor with multiple sclerosis, enrolled in a pregnancy study. The source was peripheral blood, collected before pregnancy. This chain's CDR3 is CASSSPGQGNSYNEQFF. The CDR3 DNA reads TGTGCCAGCAGCTCTCCGGGACAGGGAAATTCCTACAATGAGCAGTTCTTC. The whole variable domain, filled in from reference TRBV7-9 and TRBJ2-1, reads DTGVSQNPRHKITKRGQNVTFRCDPISEHNRLYWYRQTLGQGPEFLTYFQNEAQLEKSRLLSDRFSAERPKGSFSTLEIQRTEQGDSAMYLCASSSPGQGNSYNEQFFGPGTRLTVL.